Listed below are T cell receptor beta chains from one sample, sequenced in a study of blood T cell repertoires in COVID-19. Clones were read by immunoSEQ multiplex PCR, and TCRdb kept only the in-frame ones, dropping some. The sample has 250,000 to 300,000 clones, approximately 84% seen once. The sample comprised PBMCs or T cells enriched from blood (not recorded which). The receptor source for this set is a man aged 50-60 years who had recovered from COVID-19. Each CDR3 is given with its conserved first and last residue. The D gene is left open where the match is weak. Not all rows give a size; the values are once, few, many and, for expanded clones, a class.

clone size,J gene,D gene,V gene,CDR3 protein,CDR3 DNA
-,TRBJ1-4,-,TRBV27,CASSHLGSGVYNEKLFF,TGTGCCAGCAGTCACCTCGGCTCAGGGGTCTATAATGAAAAACTGTTTTTT
-,TRBJ1-6,-,TRBV14,CASSRAGTYNSPLHF,TGTGCCAGCAGCCGCGCCGGGACCTATAATTCACCCCTCCACTTT
many,TRBJ2-3,-,TRBV10-1,CASREGPSGTDTQYF,TGCGCCAGCAGGGAAGGACCTAGCGGCACAGATACGCAGTATTTT
-,TRBJ2-2,TRBD2,TRBV20-1,CSASFGGAAGELFF,TGCAGTGCTAGTTTCGGGGGGGCCGCCGGGGAGCTGTTTTTT
few,TRBJ2-5,-,TRBV7-3,CASSPSVQETQYF,TGTGCCAGCAGCCCTAGCGTACAAGAGACCCAGTACTTC
-,TRBJ2-1,TRBD1,TRBV4-3,CASSHSGQPYNEQFF,TGCGCCAGCAGCCATTCGGGACAGCCCTACAATGAGCAGTTCTTC
-,TRBJ1-5,-,TRBV28,CASSLGRQRFSNQPQHF,TGTGCCAGCAGTTTAGGGCGACAGAGGTTTAGCAATCAGCCCCAGCATTTT
few,TRBJ2-7,TRBD1,TRBV5-1,CASSLGTGWYEQYF,TGCGCCAGCAGCTTAGGGACAGGGTGGTACGAGCAGTACTTC
once,TRBJ2-3,TRBD1,TRBV19,CASSIERTGSDTQYF,TGTGCCAGTAGTATAGAGCGGACAGGGTCAGATACGCAGTATTTT
-,TRBJ2-3,TRBD1,TRBV5-1,CASSTVTGGAVDTQYF,TGCGCCAGCAGCACCGTGACAGGGGGGGCGGTAGATACGCAGTATTTT
-,TRBJ1-6,-,TRBV4-2,CASSLRPQREQVSPLHF,TGTGCCAGCAGCTTAAGGCCTCAGCGGGAACAAGTTTCACCCCTCCACTTT
-,TRBJ2-2,-,TRBV29-1,CSVRILQGTGELFF,TGCAGCGTACGCATTTTACAGGGAACCGGGGAGCTGTTTTTT
-,TRBJ1-2,TRBD1,TRBV2,CASRPVGQGALPSGYTF,TGTGCCAGCAGACCCGTGGGACAGGGGGCTCTACCCTCGGGCTACACCTTC
once,TRBJ2-3,-,TRBV7-6,CASSLSYAREDTQYF,TGTGCCAGCAGCTTAAGTTACGCCCGGGAGGATACGCAGTATTTT
-,TRBJ1-5,TRBD1,TRBV6-1,CASSEARTGGMGNQPQHF,TGTGCCAGCAGTGAAGCTAGGACAGGGGGTATGGGCAATCAGCCCCAGCATTTT
-,TRBJ2-1,TRBD2,TRBV7-3,CASSSGLVAYNEQFF,TGTGCCAGCAGCTCAGGACTAGTGGCTTACAATGAGCAGTTCTTC
-,TRBJ2-2,-,TRBV18,CASSEAVNTGELFF,TGTGCCAGCTCAGAAGCGGTAAACACCGGGGAGCTGTTTTTT
-,TRBJ2-7,TRBD1,TRBV5-1,CASSPGQGVSYEQYF,TGCGCCAGCAGCCCCGGACAGGGGGTCTCCTACGAGCAGTACTTC
-,TRBJ2-3,-,TRBV11-2,CASSLAGPDTQYF,TGTGCCAGCAGCTTAGCGGGTCCAGATACGCAGTATTTT
once,TRBJ2-2,TRBD1,TRBV7-3,CASSWGTGGGTGELFF,TGTGCCAGCAGCTGGGGGACAGGGGGCGGCACCGGGGAGCTGTTTTTT
-,TRBJ2-5,-,TRBV3-1/TRBV3-2,CASSQSLAQETQYF,TGTGCCAGCAGCCAATCCCTAGCCCAAGAGACCCAGTACTTC
many,TRBJ1-6,-,TRBV21-1,CASSQRDWNSPLHF,TGTGCCAGCAGCCAGAGGGATTGGAATTCACCCCTCCACTTT
-,TRBJ1-4,-,TRBV7-6,CASSRSTGNEKLFF,TGTGCCAGCAGCCGATCAACAGGCAATGAAAAACTGTTTTTT
-,TRBJ1-5,TRBD1,TRBV6-1,CASSEPDRGWSNQPQHF,TGTGCCAGCAGTGAACCGGACAGGGGTTGGAGCAATCAGCCCCAGCATTTT
-,TRBJ1-1,TRBD1,TRBV25-1,CASRDRMNTEAFF,TGTGCCAGCAGGGACAGGATGAACACTGAAGCTTTCTTT
few,TRBJ2-1,-,TRBV5-5,CASSLGAGWNEQFF,TGTGCCAGCAGCTTGGGTGCAGGGTGGAATGAGCAGTTCTTC
-,TRBJ1-1,-,TRBV19,CASSMWGGDTEAFF,TGTGCCAGTAGTATGTGGGGAGGAGACACTGAAGCTTTCTTT
-,TRBJ2-2,-,TRBV10-2,CASSELAWSTGELFF,TGCGCCAGCAGTGAGTTGGCGTGGAGCACCGGGGAGCTGTTTTTT
-,TRBJ1-1,-,TRBV7-8,CASSLAVSSAFF,TGTGCCAGCAGCTTAGCGGTCAGTTCAGCTTTCTTT
-,TRBJ2-5,TRBD1,TRBV11-2,CASSLDRGRKETQYF,TGTGCCAGCAGCTTAGACAGGGGGCGAAAAGAGACCCAGTACTTC
-,TRBJ2-3,-,TRBV29-1,CSGSDYTDTQYF,TGCAGCGGATCGGACTACACAGATACGCAGTATTTT
-,TRBJ2-7,-,TRBV20-1,CSASVQNYEQYF,TGCAGTGCTAGTGTTCAGAACTACGAGCAGTACTTC